The present T cell receptor (beta chain) was sequenced within a study of cytomegalovirus exposure and HLA in healthy donors. 60 Vbeta and 13 Jbeta primers were used in PCR. Clones were sequenced by immunoSEQ multiplex PCR, and TCRdb holds only the in-frame ones, with some missing. Of some 220,000 clones listed, around 78% are singletons. Germline V gene lookup returns CDR1 SGHTA and CDR2 FQGNSA. The CDR3 totals 12 residues. V dropped 1 base and J dropped 5 bases, with 5 bases sitting between them. This chain links TRBV7-2 with TRBJ2-5; possibly TRBD1 for D (5 bases). The TCR originated in a boy younger than 18 in good health and CMV-seronegative. The material sequenced was PBMCs. This CDR3 is CASSLDRETQYF. DNA of the CDR3: TGTGCCAGCAGCTTAGACAGGGAGACCCAGTACTTC.